This T cell receptor (beta chain) was recorded in a study of blood T cell repertoires in COVID-19. Turning to the study itself: Acute-phase and convalescent COVID-19 samples originated in the United States, Italy and Spain. Nucleic acid was either cDNA or gDNA, and it came from T cells, B-cell-depleted T cells, or PBMCs.

In the original workflow: Reference gene primer amplification yielded estimated nucleated cell counts. Using immunoSEQ multiplex PCR, the repertoire was profiled, and TCRdb retains in-frame clones only, with some absent. V and J calls and clone size are as listed in that table; D and trimming were resolved from the DNA. The sample shows roughly 150,000 clones, about nine tenths of them seen only once. V gave up 6 bases and J gave up 0 bases, with 9 bases separating them. This CDR3 is built from 14 residues. CDR1 MDHEN and CDR2 SYDVKM come from the germline V gene. V gene TRBV28 combines with J gene TRBJ1-3; D is unclear. Sequenced sample: peripheral blood. The TCR was taken from an older woman with acute or convalescent COVID-19. CDR3 region: CASRSPSSGNTIYF. The CDR3 DNA reads as TGTGCCAGCAGGTCCCCTTCCTCTGGAAACACCATATATTTT.